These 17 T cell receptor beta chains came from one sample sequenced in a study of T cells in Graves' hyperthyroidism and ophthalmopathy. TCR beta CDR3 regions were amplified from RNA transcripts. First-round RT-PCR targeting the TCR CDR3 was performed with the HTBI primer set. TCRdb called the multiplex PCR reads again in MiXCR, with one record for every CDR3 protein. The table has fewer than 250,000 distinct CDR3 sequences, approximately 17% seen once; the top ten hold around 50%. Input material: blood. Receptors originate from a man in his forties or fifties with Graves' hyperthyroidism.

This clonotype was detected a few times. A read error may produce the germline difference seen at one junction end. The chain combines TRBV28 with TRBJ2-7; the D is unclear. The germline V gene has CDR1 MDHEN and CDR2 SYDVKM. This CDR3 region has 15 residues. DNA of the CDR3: TGTGCCAGCACCTCTGGCGCCGACTCGTCCTACGGGCAGTACTTC. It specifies CASTSGADSSYGQYF.

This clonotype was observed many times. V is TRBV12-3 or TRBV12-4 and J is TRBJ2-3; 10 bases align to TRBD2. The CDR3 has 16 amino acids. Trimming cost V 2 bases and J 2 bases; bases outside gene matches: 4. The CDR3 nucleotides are TGTGCCAGCAGTTTAAGGCTAGCGGGAGTCACAGATACGCAGTATTTT. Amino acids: CASSLRLAGVTDTQYF.

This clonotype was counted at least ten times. The CDR3 loop is CASSLGTGAVTQYF. As DNA, the CDR3 is TGTGCCAGCAGCCTGGGGACAGGGGCGGTTACGCAGTATTTT. The chain uses TRBV3-1 and TRBJ2-3; 10 positions agree with TRBD1. Trimming took 4 bases from V and 8 from J; bases not matched to a gene: 6. Germline V gene data show CDR1 as LGHDT and CDR2 as YNNKEL (reference sequence). There are 14 residues in the CDR3.

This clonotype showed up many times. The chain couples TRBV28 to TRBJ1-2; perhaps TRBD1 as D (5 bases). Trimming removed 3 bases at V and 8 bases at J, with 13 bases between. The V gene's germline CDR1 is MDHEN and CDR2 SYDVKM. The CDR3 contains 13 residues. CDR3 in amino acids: CASSFGTALGYTF. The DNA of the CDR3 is TGTGCCAGCAGTTTCGGGACGGCGCTAGGCTACACCTTC.

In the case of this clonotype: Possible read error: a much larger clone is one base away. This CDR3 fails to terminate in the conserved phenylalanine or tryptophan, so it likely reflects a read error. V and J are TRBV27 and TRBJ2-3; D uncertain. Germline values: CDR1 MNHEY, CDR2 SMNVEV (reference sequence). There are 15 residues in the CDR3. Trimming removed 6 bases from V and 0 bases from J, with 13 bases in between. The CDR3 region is CASRNSDSSTDTQYL. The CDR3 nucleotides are TGTGCCAGCAGAAACAGTGATTCTAGCACAGATACGCAGTATCTT.

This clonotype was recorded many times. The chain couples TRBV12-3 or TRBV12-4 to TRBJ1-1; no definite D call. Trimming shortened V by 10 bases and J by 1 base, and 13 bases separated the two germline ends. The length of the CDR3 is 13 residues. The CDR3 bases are TGTGCCACCCGCTCCCGGGGGAACACTGAAGCTTTCTTT. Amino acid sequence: CATRSRGNTEAFF.

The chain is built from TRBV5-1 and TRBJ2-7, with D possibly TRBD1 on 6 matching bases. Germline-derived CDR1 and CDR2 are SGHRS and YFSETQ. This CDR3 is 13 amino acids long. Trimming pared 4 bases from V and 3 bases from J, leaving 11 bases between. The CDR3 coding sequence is TGCGCCAGCAGCGCCAGGGGAAGCTACGAGCAGTACTTC. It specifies CASSARGSYEQYF.

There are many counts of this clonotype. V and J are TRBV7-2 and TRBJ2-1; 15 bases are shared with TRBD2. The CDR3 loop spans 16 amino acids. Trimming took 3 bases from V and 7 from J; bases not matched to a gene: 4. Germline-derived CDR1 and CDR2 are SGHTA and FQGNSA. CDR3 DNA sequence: TGTGCCAGCAGCTTGCAAGGGACTAGCGGGAGGAATGAGCAGTTCTTC. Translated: CASSLQGTSGRNEQFF. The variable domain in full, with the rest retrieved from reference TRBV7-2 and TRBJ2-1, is GAGVSQSPSNKVTEKGKDVELRCDPISGHTALYWYRQSLGQGLEFLIYFQGNSAPDKSGLPSDRFSAERTGGSVSTLTIQRTQQEDSAVYLCASSLQGTSGRNEQFFGPGTRLTVL.

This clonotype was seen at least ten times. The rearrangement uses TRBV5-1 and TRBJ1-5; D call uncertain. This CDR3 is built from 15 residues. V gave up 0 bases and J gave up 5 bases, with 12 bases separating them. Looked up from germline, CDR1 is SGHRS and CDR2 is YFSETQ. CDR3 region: CASSLAGSRDQPQHF. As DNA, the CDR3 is TGCGCCAGCAGCTTGGCGGGGAGTCGGGATCAGCCCCAGCATTTT. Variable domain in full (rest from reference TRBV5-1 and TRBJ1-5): KAGVTQTPRYLIKTRGQQVTLSCSPISGHRSVSWYQQTPGQGLQFLFEYFSETQRNKGNFPGRFSGRQFSNSRSEMNVSTLELGDSALYLCASSLAGSRDQPQHFGDGTRLSIL.

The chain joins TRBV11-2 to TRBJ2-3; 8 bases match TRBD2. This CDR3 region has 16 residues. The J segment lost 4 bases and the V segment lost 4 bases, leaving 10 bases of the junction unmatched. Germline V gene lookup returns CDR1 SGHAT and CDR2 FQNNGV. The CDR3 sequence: CASSSKRAGVADTQYF. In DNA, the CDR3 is TGTGCCAGCAGCTCCAAACGAGCGGGAGTGGCAGATACGCAGTATTTT. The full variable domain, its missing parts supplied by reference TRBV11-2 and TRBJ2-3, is EAGVAQSPRYKIIEKRQSVAFWCNPISGHATLYWYQQILGQGPKLLIQFQNNGVVDDSQLPKDRFSAERLKGVDSTLKIQPAKLEDSAVYLCASSSKRAGVADTQYFGPGTRLTVL.

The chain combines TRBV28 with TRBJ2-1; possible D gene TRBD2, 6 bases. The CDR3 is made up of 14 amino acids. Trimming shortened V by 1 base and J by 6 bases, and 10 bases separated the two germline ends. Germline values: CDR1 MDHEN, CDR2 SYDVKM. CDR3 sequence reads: CASSLLTSLNEQFF. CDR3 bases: TGTGCCAGCAGTTTATTAACTAGCCTCAATGAGCAGTTCTTC. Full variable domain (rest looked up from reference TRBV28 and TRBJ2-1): DVKVTQSSRYLVKRTGEKVFLECVQDMDHENMFWYRQDPGLGLRLIYFSYDVKMKEKGDIPEGYSVSREKKERFSLILESASTNQTSMYLCASSLLTSLNEQFFGPGTRLTVL.

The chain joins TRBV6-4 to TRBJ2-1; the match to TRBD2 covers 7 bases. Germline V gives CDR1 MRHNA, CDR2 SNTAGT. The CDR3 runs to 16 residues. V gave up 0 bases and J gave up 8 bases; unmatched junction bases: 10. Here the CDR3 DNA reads TGTGCCAGCAGTGACTCGGGAGGGCAGGGCCCCGATGAGCAGTTCTTC. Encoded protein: CASSDSGGQGPDEQFF.

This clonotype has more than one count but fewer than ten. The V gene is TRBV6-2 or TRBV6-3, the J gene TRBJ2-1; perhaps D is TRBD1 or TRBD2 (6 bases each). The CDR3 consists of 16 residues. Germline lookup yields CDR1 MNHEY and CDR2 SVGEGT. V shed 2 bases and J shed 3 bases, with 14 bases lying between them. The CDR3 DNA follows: TGTGCCAGCAGTTACGGGGGGCAGGGAAGCTACAATGAGCAGTTCTTC. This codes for CASSYGGQGSYNEQFF.

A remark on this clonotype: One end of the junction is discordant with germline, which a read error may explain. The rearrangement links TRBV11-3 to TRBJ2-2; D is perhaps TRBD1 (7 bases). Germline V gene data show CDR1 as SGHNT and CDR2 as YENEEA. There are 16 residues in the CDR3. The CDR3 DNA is TGTGCCAGCGGGACAGCACTTTACCCGTACACCGGGGGGCTGTTTTTT. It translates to CASGTALYPYTGGLFF.

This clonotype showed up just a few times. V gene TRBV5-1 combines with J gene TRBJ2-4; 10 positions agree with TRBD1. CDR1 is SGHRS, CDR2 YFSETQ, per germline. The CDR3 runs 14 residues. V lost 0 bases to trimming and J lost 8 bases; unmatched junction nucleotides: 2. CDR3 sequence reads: CASSLGQGADIQYF. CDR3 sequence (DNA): TGCGCCAGCAGCTTGGGACAGGGGGCGGACATTCAGTACTTC.

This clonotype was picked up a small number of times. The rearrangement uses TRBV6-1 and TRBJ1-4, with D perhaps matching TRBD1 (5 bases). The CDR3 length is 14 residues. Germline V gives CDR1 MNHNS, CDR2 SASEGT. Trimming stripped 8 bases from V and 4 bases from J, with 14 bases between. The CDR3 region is CASCTGDLNEKLFF. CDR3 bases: TGTGCCAGCTGTACGGGGGACCTTAATGAAAAACTGTTTTTT.

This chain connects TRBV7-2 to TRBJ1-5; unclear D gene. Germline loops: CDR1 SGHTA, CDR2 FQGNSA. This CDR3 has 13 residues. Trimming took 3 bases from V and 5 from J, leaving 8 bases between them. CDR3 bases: TGTGCCAGCAGCTTGGGGTGGGATCAGCCCCAGCATTTT. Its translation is CASSLGWDQPQHF.